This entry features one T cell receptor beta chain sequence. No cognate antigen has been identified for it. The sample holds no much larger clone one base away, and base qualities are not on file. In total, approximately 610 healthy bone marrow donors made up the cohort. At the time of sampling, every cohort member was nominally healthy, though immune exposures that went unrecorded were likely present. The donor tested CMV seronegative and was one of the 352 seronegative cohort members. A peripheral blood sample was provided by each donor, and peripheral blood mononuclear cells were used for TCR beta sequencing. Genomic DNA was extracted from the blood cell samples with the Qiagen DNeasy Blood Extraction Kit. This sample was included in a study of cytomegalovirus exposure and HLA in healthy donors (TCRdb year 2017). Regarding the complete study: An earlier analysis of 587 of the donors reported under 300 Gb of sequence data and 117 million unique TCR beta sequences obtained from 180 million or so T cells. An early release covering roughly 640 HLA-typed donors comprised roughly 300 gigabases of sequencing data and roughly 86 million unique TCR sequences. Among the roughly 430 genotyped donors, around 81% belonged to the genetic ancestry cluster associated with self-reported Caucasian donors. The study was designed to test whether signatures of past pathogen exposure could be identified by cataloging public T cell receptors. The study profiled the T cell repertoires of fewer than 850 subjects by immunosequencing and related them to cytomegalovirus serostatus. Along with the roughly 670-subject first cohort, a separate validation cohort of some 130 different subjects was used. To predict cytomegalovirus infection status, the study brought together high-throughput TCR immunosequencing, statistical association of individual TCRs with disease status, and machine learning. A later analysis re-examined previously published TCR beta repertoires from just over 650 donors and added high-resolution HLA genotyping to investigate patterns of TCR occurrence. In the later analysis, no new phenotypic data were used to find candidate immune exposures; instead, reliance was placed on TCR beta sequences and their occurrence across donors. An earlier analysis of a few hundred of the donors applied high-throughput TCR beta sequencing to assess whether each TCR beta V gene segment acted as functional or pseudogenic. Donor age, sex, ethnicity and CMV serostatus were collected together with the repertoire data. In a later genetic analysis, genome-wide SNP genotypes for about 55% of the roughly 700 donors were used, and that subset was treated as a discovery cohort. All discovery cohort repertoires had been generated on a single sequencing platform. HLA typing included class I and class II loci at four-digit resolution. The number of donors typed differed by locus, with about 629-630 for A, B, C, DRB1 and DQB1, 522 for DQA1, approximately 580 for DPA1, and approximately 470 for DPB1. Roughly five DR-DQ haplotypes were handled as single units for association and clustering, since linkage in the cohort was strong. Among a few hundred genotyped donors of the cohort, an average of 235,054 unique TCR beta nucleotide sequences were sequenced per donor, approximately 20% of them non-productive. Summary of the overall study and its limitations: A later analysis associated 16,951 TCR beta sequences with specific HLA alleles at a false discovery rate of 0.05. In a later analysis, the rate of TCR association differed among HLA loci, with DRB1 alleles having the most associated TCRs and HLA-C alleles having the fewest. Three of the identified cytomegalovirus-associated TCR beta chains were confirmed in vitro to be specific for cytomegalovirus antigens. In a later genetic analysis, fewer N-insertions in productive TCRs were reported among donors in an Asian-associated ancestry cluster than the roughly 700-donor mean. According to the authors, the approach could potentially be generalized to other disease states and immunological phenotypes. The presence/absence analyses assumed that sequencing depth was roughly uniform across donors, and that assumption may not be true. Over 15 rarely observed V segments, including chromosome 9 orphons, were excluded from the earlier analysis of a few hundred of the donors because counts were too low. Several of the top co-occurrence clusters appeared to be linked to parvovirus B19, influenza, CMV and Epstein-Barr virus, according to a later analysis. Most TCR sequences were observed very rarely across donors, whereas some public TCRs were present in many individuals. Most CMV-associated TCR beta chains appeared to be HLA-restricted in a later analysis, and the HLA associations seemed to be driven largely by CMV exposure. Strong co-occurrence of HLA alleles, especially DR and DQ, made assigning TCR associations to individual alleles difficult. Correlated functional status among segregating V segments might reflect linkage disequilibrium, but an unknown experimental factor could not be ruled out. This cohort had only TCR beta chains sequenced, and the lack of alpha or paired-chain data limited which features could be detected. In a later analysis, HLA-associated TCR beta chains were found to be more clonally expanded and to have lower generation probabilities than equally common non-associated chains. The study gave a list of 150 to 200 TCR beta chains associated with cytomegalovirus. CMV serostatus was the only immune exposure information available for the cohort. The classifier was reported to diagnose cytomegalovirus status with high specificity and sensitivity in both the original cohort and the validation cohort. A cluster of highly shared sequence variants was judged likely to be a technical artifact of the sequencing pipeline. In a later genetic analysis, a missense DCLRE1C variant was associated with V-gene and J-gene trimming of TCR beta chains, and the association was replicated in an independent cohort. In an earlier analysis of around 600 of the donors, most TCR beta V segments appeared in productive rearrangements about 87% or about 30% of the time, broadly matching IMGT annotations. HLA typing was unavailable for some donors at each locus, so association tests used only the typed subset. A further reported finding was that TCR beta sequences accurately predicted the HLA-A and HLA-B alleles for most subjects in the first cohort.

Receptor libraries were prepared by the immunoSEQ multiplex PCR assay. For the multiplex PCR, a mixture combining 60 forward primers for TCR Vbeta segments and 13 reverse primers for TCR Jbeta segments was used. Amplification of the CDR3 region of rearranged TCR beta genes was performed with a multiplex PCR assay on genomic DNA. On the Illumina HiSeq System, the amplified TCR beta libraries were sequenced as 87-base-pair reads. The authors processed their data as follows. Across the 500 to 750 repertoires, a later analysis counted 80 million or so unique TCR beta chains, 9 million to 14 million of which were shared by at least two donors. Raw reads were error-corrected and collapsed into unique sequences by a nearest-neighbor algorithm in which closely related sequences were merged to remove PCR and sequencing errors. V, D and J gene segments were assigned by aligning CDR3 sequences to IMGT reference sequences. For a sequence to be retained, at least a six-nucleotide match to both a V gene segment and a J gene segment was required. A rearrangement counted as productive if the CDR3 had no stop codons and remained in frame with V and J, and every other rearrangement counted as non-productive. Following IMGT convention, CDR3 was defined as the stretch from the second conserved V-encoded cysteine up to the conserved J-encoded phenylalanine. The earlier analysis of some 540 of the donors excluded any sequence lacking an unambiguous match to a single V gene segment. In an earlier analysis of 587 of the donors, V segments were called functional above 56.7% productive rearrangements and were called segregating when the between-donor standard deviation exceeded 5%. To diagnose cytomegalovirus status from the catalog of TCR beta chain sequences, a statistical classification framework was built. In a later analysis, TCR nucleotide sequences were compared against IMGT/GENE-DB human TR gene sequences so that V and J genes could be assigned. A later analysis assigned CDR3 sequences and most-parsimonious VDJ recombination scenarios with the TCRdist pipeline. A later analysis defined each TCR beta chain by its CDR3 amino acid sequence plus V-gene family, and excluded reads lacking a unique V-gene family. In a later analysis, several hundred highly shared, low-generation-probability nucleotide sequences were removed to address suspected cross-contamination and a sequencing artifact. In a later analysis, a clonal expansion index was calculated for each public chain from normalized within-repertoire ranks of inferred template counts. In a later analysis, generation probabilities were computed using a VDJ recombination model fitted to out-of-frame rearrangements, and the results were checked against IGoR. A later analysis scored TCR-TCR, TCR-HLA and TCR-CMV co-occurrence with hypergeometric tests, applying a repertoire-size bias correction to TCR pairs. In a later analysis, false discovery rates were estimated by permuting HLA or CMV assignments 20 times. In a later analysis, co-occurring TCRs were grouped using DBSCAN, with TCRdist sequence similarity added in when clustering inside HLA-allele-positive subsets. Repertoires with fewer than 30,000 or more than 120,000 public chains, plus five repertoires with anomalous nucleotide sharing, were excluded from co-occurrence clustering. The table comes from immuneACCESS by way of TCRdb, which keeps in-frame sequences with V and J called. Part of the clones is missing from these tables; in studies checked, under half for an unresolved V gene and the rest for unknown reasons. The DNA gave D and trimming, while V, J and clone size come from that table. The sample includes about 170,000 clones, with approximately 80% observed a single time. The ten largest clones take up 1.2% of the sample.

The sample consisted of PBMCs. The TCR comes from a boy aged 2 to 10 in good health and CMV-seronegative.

The CDR3 protein is CASSPQGVGRDTEAFF. The nucleotides are TGTGCCAGCTCACCACAAGGGGTGGGCAGGGACACTGAAGCTTTCTTT. The sequence links TRBV18 to TRBJ1-1, and TRBD1 may be the D gene, going by 5 matching bases. Including cysteine and phenylalanine, the CDR3 has 16 amino acids. The read is trimmed to its CDR3 DNA, 48 bases read in frame from base 1. Per the germline V gene, KGHSH is the CDR1 and LQKENI is the CDR2. V was cut back by 1 base and J by 3 bases, leaving a gap of 15 bases between them.